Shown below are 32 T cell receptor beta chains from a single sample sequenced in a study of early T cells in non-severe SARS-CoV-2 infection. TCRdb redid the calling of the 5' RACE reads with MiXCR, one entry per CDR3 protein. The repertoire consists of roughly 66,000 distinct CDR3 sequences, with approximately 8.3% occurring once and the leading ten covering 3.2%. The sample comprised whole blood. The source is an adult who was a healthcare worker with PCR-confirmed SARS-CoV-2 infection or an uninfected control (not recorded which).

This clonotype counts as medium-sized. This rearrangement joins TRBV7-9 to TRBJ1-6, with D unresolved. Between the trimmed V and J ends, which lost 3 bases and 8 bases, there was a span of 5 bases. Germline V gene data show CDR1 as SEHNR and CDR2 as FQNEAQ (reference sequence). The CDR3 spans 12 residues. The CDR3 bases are TGTGCCAGCAGCTTTTCAGATTCACCCCTCCACTTT. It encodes CASSFSDSPLHF.

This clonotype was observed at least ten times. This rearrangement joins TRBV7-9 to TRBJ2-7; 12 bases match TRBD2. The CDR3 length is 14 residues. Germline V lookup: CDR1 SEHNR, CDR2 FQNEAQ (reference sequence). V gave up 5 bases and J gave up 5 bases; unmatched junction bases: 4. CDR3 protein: CASSPRTSGNEQYF. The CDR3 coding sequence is TGTGCCAGCAGCCCCCGGACTAGCGGGAACGAGCAGTACTTC.

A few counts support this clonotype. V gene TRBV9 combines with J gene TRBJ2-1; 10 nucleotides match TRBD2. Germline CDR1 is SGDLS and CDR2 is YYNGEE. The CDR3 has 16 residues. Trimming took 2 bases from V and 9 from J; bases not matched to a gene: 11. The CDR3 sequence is CASSVLAGVEIGEQFF. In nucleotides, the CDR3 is TGTGCCAGCAGCGTCCTAGCGGGAGTGGAAATAGGTGAGCAGTTCTTC.

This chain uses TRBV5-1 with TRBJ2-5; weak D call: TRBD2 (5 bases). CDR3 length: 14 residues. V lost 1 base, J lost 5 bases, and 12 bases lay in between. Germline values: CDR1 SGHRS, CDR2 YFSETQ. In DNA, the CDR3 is TGCGCCAGCAGCTTGTTTAGCGAGGAGGAGACCCAGTACTTC. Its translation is CASSLFSEEETQYF.

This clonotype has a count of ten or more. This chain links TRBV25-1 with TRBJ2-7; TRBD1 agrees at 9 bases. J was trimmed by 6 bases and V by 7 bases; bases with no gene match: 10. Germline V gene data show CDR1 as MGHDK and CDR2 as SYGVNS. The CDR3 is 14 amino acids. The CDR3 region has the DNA TGTGCCAGCAATACCGGGACAGGGCTTGGCGAGCAGTACTTC. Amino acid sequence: CASNTGTGLGEQYF.

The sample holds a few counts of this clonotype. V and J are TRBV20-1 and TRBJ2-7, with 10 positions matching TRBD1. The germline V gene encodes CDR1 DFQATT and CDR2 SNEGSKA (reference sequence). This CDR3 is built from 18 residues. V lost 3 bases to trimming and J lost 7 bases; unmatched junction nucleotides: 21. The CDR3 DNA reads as TGCAGTGCTAGTCCCTCGGGACAGGGGTGGGCGGGCCCCTGGGAGCAGTACTTC. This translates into CSASPSGQGWAGPWEQYF.

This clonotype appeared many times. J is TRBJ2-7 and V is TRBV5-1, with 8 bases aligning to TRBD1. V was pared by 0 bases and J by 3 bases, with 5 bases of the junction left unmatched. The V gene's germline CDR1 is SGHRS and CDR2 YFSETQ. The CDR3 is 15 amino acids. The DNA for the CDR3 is TGCGCCAGCAGCTTGGGAACAGGGGGTCTCTACGAGCAGTACTTC. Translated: CASSLGTGGLYEQYF.

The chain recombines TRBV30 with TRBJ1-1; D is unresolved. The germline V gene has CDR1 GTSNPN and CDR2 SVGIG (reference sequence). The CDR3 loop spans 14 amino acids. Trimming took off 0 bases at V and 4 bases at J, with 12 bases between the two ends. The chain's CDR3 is CAWSVPGYSTEAFF. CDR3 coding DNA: TGTGCCTGGAGTGTTCCTGGGTACAGCACTGAAGCTTTCTTT.

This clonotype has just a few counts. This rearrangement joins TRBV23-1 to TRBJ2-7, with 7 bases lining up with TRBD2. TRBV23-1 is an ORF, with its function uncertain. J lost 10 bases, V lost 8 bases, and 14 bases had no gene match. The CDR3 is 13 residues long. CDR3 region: CASLTKEETSQYF. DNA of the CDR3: TGCGCCAGCTTAACAAAGGAGGAGACTAGCCAGTACTTC.

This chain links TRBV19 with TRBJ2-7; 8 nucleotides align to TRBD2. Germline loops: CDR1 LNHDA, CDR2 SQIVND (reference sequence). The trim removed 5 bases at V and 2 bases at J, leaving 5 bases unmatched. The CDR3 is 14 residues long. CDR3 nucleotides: TGTGCCAGTAGTTTGGCTAGCGGGCCCTACGAGCAGTACTTC. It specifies CASSLASGPYEQYF.

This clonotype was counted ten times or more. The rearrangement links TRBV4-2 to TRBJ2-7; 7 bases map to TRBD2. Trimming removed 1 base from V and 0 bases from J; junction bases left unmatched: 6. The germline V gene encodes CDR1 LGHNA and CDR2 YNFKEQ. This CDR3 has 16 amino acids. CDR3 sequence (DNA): TGTGCCAGCAGCCAAGCCAGCGGGACTTCCTCCTACGAGCAGTACTTC. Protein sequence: CASSQASGTSSYEQYF.

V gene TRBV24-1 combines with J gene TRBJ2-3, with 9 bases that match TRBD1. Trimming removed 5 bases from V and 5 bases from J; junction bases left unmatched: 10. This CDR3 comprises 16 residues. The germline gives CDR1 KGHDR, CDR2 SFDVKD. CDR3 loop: CATSVGTGRTLDTQYF. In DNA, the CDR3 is TGTGCCACCAGTGTCGGGACAGGGCGGACCTTAGATACGCAGTATTTT.

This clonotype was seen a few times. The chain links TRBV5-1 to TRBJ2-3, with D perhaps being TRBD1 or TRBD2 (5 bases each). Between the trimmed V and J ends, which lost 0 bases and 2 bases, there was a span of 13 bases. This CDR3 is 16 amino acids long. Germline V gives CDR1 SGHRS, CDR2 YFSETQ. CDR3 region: CASSLGGDRHTDTQYF. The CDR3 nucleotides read TGCGCCAGCAGCTTGGGGGGAGACAGACACACAGATACGCAGTATTTT.

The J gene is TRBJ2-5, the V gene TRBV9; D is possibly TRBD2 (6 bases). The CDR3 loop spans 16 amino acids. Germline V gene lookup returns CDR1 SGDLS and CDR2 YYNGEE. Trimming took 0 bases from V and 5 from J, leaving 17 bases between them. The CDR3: CASSVAGGQMTETQYF. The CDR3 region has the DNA TGTGCCAGCAGCGTAGCTGGAGGGCAGATGACGGAGACCCAGTACTTC.

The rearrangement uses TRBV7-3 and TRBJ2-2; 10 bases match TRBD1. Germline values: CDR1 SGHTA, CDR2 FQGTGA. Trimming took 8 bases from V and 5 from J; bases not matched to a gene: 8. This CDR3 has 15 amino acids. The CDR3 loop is CASSRSGQGTGELFF. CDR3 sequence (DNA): TGTGCCAGCTCACGGTCGGGACAGGGGACCGGGGAGCTGTTTTTT.

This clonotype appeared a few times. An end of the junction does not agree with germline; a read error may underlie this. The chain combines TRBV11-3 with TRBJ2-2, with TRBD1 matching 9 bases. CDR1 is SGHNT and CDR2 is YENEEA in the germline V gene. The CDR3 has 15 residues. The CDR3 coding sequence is TGTGCCAGCAGCACCCGGACAGGGGACACCGGGGAGCTTTTTTTT. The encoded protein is CASSTRTGDTGELFF. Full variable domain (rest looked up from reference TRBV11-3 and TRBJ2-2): EAGVVQSPRYKIIEKKQPVAFWCNPISGHNTLYWYLQNLGQGPELLIRYENEEAVDDSQLPKDRFSAERLKGVDSTLKIQPAELGDSAVYLCASSTRTGDTGELFFGEGSRLTVL.

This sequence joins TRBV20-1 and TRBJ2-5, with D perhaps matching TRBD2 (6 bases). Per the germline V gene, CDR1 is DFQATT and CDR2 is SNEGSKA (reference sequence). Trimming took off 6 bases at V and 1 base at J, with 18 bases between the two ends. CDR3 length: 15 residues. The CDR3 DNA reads TGCAGTGCCAACCCGGACTACAACTTCCAAGAGACCCAGTACTTC. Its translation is CSANPDYNFQETQYF.

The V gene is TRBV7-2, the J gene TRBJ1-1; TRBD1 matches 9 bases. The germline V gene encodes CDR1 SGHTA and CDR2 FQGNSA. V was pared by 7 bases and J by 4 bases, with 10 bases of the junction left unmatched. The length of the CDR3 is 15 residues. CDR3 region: CASTPGTGLGTEAFF. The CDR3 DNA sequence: TGTGCCAGCACCCCCGGGACAGGGCTGGGCACTGAAGCTTTCTTT.

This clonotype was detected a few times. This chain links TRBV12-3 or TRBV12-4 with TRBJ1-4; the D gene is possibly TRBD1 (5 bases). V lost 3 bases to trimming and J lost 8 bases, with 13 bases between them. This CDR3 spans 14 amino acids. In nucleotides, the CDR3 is TGTGCCAGCAGTTTGTCGATGTCAGGGGAAAAACTGTTTTTT. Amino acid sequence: CASSLSMSGEKLFF.

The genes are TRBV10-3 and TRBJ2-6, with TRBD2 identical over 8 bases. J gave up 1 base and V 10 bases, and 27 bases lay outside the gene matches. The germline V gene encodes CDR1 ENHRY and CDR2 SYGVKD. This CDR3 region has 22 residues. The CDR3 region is CATYAGDRRITSGLSGANVLTF. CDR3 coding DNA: TGTGCCACCTACGCTGGGGACCGGCGAATAACTAGCGGCCTTTCTGGGGCCAACGTCCTGACTTTC.

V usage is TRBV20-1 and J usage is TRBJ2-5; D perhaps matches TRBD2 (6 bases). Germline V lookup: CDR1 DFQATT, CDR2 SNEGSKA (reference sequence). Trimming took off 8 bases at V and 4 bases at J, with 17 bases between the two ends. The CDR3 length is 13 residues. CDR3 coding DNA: TGCAGTTATACCGGGACTGACTTAGAGACCCAGTACTTC. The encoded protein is CSYTGTDLETQYF.

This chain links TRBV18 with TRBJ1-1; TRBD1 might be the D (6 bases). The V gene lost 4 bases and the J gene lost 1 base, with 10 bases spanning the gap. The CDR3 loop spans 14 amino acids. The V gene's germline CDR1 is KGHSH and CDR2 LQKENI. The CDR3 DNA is TGTGCCAGCTCACTGAACAGGGAGAACACTGAAGCTTTCTTT. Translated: CASSLNRENTEAFF.

This CDR3 reads CASSGGTDPGGNEKLFF. CDR3 DNA sequence: TGTGCCAGCAGCGGAGGGACAGATCCCGGTGGTAATGAAAAACTGTTTTTT. The rearrangement uses TRBV9 and TRBJ1-4; 7 nucleotides line up with TRBD1. The CDR3 is 17 amino acids. CDR1 SGDLS and CDR2 YYNGEE come from the germline V gene. V lost 3 bases, J lost 4 bases, and 12 bases stayed unmatched.

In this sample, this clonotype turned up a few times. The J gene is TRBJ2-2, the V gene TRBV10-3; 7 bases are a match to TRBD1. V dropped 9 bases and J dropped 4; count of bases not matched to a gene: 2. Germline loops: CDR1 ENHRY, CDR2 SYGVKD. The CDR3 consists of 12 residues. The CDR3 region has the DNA TGTGCCATTGAGGGGGCCACCGGGGAGCTGTTTTTT. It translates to CAIEGATGELFF.

CDR3: CATSRDPKTSGRHTQYF. The CDR3 region has the DNA TGTGCCACCAGCAGAGATCCTAAGACTAGCGGGAGACATACGCAGTATTTT. The chain is built from TRBV15 and TRBJ2-3; TRBD2 matches at 12 bases. This CDR3 contains 17 residues. CDR1 and CDR2 from the germline V gene are LNHNV and YYDKDF (reference sequence). Unmatched junction bases numbered 8, after V lost 0 bases and J lost 7 bases. Complete variable domain (other parts from reference TRBV15 and TRBJ2-3): DAMVIQNPRYQVTQFGKPVTLSCSQTLNHNVMYWYQQKSSQAPKLLFHYYDKDFNNEADTPDNFQSRRPNTSFCFLDIRSPGLGDTAMYLCATSRDPKTSGRHTQYFGPGTRLTVL.

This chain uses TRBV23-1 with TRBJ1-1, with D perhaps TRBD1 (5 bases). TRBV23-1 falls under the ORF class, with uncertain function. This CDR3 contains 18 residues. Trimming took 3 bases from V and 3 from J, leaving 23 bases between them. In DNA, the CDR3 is TGCGCCAGCAGTCATTCCGGGGCCTCGTCCGGCGAGCACACTGAAGCTTTCTTT. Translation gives CASSHSGASSGEHTEAFF.

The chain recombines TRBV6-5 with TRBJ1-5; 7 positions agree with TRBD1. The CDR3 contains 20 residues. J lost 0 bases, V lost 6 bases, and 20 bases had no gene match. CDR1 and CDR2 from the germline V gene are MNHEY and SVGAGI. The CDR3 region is CASRIDHWGQRKISNQPQHF. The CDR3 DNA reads TGTGCCAGCAGAATCGACCATTGGGGACAGCGGAAAATTAGCAATCAGCCCCAGCATTTT.

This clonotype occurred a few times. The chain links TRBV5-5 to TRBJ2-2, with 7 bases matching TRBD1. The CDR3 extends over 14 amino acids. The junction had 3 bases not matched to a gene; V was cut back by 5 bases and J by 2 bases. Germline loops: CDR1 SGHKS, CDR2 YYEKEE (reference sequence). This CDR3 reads CASRWDRNTGELFF. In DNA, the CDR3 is TGTGCCAGCAGGTGGGACAGAAACACCGGGGAGCTGTTTTTT.

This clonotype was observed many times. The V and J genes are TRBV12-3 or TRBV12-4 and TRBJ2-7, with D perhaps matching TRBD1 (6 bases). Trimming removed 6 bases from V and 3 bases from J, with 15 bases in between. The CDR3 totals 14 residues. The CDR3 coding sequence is TGTGCCAGCAGGCTCCAACCACAGGGCTACGAGCAGTACTTC. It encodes CASRLQPQGYEQYF.

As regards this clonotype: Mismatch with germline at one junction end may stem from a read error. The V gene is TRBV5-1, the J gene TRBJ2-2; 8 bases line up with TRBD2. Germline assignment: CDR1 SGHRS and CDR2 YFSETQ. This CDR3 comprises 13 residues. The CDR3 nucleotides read TGTGCCAGCAGCTTAGCGGGAACCGGGGAGCTGTTTTTT. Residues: CASSLAGTGELFF.

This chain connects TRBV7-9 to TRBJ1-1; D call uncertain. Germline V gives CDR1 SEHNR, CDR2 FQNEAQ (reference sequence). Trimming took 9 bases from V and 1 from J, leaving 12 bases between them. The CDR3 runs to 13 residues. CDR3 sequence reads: CASIRRGNTEAFF. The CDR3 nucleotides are TGTGCCAGTATAAGACGGGGGAACACTGAAGCTTTCTTT.

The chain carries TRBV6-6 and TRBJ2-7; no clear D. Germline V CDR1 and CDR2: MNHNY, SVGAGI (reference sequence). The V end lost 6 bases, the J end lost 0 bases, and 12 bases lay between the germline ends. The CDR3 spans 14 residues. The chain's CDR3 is CASRDTLSSYEQYF. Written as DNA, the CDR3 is TGTGCCAGCAGGGATACCCTGAGCTCCTACGAGCAGTACTTC.